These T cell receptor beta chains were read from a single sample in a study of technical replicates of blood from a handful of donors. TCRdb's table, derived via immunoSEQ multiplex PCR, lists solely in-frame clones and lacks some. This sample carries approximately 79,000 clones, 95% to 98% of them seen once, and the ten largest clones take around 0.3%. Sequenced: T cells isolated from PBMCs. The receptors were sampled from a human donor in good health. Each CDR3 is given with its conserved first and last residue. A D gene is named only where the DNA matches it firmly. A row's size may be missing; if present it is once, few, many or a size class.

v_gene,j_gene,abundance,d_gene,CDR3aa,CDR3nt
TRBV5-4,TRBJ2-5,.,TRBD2,CASSIGLAGVQETQYF,TGTGCCAGCAGCATAGGACTAGCGGGAGTCCAAGAGACCCAGTACTTC
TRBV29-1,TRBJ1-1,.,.,CSVRGNTEAFF,TGCAGCGTGCGGGGGAACACTGAAGCTTTCTTT
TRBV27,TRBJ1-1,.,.,CASSLGRGATEAFF,TGTGCCAGCAGCCTGGGACGGGGGGCGACTGAAGCTTTCTTT
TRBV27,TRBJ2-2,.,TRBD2,CASSLTSGSDTGELFF,TGTGCCAGCAGTTTAACTAGCGGGAGCGACACCGGGGAGCTGTTTTTT
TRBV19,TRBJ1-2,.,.,CASIPRERARFGYTF,TGTGCCAGTATCCCTCGGGAAAGGGCCCGGTTCGGCTACACCTTC
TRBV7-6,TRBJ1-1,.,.,CASSLARETEAFF,TGTGCCAGCAGCTTAGCCAGGGAAACTGAAGCTTTCTTT
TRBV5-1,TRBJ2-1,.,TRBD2,CASSATSAYNEQFF,TGCGCCAGCAGCGCGACTAGCGCCTACAATGAGCAGTTCTTC
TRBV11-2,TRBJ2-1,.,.,CASSLNSEQFF,TGTGCCAGCAGCCTCAATAGTGAGCAGTTCTTC
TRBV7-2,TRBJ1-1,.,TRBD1,CASSLRGTGTRDTEAFF,TGTGCCAGCAGCTTAAGGGGGACAGGGACAAGGGACACTGAAGCTTTCTTT
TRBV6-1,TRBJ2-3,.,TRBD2,CASSARTSGSGDTQYF,TGTGCCAGCAGTGCCCGGACTAGCGGGAGCGGAGATACGCAGTATTTT
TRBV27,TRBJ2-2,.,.,CASSLSSTGELFF,TGTGCCAGCAGTTTATCCTCCACCGGGGAGCTGTTTTTT
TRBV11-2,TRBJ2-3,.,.,CASSPDYITDTQYF,TGTGCCAGCAGCCCGGACTACATCACAGATACGCAGTATTTT
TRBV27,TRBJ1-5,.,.,CASSLGRNQPQHF,TGTGCCAGCAGTTTAGGGCGCAATCAGCCCCAGCATTTT
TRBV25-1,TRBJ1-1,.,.,CASSTGGPDTEAFF,TGTGCCAGCAGTACGGGGGGACCGGACACTGAAGCTTTCTTT
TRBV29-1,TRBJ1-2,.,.,CSDRGGGDGYTF,TGCAGCGACCGCGGGGGGGGAGATGGCTACACCTTC
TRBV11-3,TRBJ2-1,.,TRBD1,CASGRTGGNNEQFF,TGTGCCAGCGGGCGGACAGGAGGCAACAATGAGCAGTTCTTC
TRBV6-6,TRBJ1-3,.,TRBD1,CASSYTGQGSGNTIYF,TGTGCCAGCAGTTACACCGGACAGGGATCTGGAAACACCATATATTTT
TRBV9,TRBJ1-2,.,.,CASRGGAVDGYTF,TGTGCCAGCAGGGGCGGAGCGGTAGATGGCTACACCTTC
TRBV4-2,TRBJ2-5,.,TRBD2,CASSQGSSGRAQETQYF,TGTGCCAGCAGCCAAGGAAGTAGCGGGAGGGCCCAAGAGACCCAGTACTTC
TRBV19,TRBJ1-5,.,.,CASRGVGQPQHF,TGTGCCAGTCGGGGGGTAGGACAGCCCCAGCATTTT
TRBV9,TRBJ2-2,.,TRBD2,CASSVGLTSGRWYGELFF,TGTGCCAGCAGCGTCGGCCTTACTAGCGGGAGATGGTACGGGGAGCTGTTTTTT
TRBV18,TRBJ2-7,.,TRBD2,CASSPAGTSSYEQYF,TGTGCCAGCTCACCAGCCGGGACTAGCTCCTACGAGCAGTACTTC
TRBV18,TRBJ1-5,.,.,CASSSTGHPSQPQHF,TGTGCCAGCTCATCCACGGGACACCCGAGCCAGCCCCAGCATTTT
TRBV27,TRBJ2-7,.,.,CASSSRSTYEQYF,TGTGCCAGCAGTTCCCGGTCGACCTACGAGCAGTACTTC
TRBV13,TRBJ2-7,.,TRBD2,CASSLVSSGSYYEQYF,TGTGCCAGCAGCTTAGTTAGTAGCGGGAGTTATTACGAGCAGTACTTC
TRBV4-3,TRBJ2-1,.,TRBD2,CASSQVAGAGGEQFF,TGCGCCAGCAGCCAAGTAGCGGGAGCCGGCGGAGAGCAGTTCTTC
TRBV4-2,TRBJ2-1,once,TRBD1,CASSQDSPTGEGGHNEQFF,TGTGCCAGCAGCCAAGATTCCCCTACAGGGGAAGGGGGACACAATGAGCAGTTCTTC
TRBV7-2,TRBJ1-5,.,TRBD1,CASSLEGANHQPQHF,TGTGCCAGCAGCTTAGAGGGGGCCAACCATCAGCCCCAGCATTTT
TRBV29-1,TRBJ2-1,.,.,CSVEGIPGHPWNEQFF,TGCAGCGTTGAAGGCATTCCGGGACACCCATGGAATGAGCAGTTCTTC
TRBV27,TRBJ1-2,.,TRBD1,CASSAPGDRANYGYTF,TGTGCCAGCAGTGCCCCCGGGGACAGGGCAAACTATGGCTACACCTTC
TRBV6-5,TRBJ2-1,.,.,CASSPRTGRNEQFF,TGTGCCAGCAGCCCTAGGACTGGTCGTAATGAGCAGTTCTTC
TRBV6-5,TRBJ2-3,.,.,CASTGRGTDTQYF,TGTGCCTCTACGGGGAGGGGGACAGATACGCAGTATTTT
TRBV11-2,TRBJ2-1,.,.,CASSFLSLYGRGAEQFF,TGTGCCAGCAGCTTTTTGTCGTTGTATGGGAGAGGTGCTGAGCAGTTCTTC
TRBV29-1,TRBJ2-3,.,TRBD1,CSVQGATGTDTQYF,TGCAGCGTTCAGGGGGCGACGGGAACAGATACGCAGTATTTT
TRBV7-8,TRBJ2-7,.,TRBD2,CASSLPSGSYEQYF,TGTGCCAGCAGCTTACCTAGCGGGAGCTACGAGCAGTACTTC
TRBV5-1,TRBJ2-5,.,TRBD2,CASSEGLAGLQETQYF,TGCGCCAGCAGCGAGGGACTAGCGGGGTTACAAGAGACCCAGTACTTC
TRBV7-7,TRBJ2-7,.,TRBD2,CASSPGGLAYEQYF,TGTGCCAGCAGCCCCGGGGGGTTAGCCTACGAGCAGTACTTC
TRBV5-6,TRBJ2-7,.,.,CASNRGYEQYF,TGTGCCAGCAACCGGGGTTATGAGCAGTACTTC
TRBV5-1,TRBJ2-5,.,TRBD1,CASSFTGQGTQETQYF,TGCGCCAGCAGCTTTACGGGACAGGGCACCCAAGAGACCCAGTACTTC
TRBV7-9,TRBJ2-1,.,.,CASSLAQGNEQFF,TGTGCCAGCAGCTTAGCGCAGGGGAATGAGCAGTTCTTC
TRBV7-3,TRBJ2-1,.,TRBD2,CASSLSTSGNNEQFF,TGTGCCAGCAGCTTAAGCACTAGCGGGAACAATGAGCAGTTCTTC
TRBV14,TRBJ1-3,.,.,CASSQDLRDTIYF,TGTGCCAGCAGCCAAGATCTACGTGACACCATATATTTT
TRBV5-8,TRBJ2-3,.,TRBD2,CASSLSGTSGRWTDTQYF,TGTGCCAGCAGCCTCTCCGGGACTAGCGGGAGGTGGACAGATACGCAGTATTTT
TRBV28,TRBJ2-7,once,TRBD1,CASSLPGQGTYEQYF,TGTGCCAGCAGTTTACCGGGACAGGGGACCTACGAGCAGTACTTC
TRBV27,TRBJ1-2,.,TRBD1,CASMPLTGQGVNGYTF,TGTGCCAGCATGCCTCTAACGGGACAGGGTGTGAATGGCTACACCTTC
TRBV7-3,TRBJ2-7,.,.,CASSLMAQGYEQYF,TGTGCCAGCAGCTTAATGGCCCAGGGCTACGAGCAGTACTTC
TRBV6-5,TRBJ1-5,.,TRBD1,CASSSDRGYRNQPQHF,TGTGCCAGCAGTTCAGACAGGGGCTATCGCAATCAGCCCCAGCATTTT
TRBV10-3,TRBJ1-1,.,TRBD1,CAISGTGNTEAFF,TGTGCCATCAGTGGGACAGGGAACACTGAAGCTTTCTTT